Each of the 10 T cell receptor beta chains below was sequenced from the same sample in a study of cytomegalovirus exposure and HLA in healthy donors. It was with 60 Vbeta and 13 Jbeta primers that the PCR ran. Assay used: immunoSEQ multiplex PCR; TCRdb lists only in-frame clones, some missing. Seen here are tens of thousands of clones, approximately 71% observed once, and the top ten hold approximately 30%. Sequencing was done on a sample of PBMCs. The source is a man aged 40-55 years in good health and CMV-seropositive.

The J gene is TRBJ2-1, the V gene TRBV7-9, with 12 nucleotides matching TRBD1. After removal of 5 bases from V and 9 bases from J, the junction contained 8 bases not matched to a gene. This CDR3 region has 15 residues. The germline CDR1 and CDR2 sequences are SEHNR and FQNEAQ (reference sequence). The chain's CDR3 is CASSQRDRGQGEQFF. In DNA form, the CDR3 reads TGTGCCAGCAGCCAAAGGGACAGGGGGCAAGGTGAGCAGTTCTTC.

V and J are TRBV5-4 and TRBJ1-4; unclear D gene. V was trimmed by 5 bases and J by 5 bases, leaving 10 bases between them. The germline V gene encodes CDR1 SGHNT and CDR2 YYREEE (reference sequence). The CDR3 length is 13 residues. The CDR3, as DNA: TGTGCCAGCAGATCCACCGGGAATGAAAAACTGTTTTTT. Amino acid sequence: CASRSTGNEKLFF.

The genes are TRBV7-3 and TRBJ2-2; D possibly corresponds to TRBD1 (5 bases). Trimming shortened V by 0 bases and J by 1 base, and 9 bases separated the two germline ends. This CDR3 region has 16 residues. Germline CDR1 is SGHTA and CDR2 is FQGTGA. CDR3 amino acids: CASSLTGQGNTGELFF. The CDR3 nucleotides read TGTGCCAGCAGCTTAACGGGGCAGGGGAACACCGGGGAGCTGTTTTTT. Using reference TRBV7-3 and TRBJ2-2 for the parts outside the CDR3, the full variable domain is GAGVSQTPSNKVTEKGKYVELRCDPISGHTALYWYRQSLGQGPEFLIYFQGTGAADDSGLPNDRFFAVRPEGSVSTLKIQRTERGDSAVYLCASSLTGQGNTGELFFGEGSRLTVL.

The V call is TRBV10-3, the J call TRBJ1-2; 9 bases fit TRBD1. The ends lost 6 bases at V and 3 bases at J; junction bases unmatched: 2. The CDR3 sequence is 13 residues long. CDR1 is ENHRY and CDR2 is SYGVKD in the germline V gene. The CDR3 nucleotides read TGTGCCATCAGGGGGGACAGGGACTATGGCTACACCTTC. Its translation: CAIRGDRDYGYTF.

This clone came up once. V and J are TRBV27 and TRBJ2-2, with TRBD1 matching 7 bases. Germline lookup yields CDR1 MNHEY and CDR2 SMNVEV (reference sequence). After removal of 3 bases from V and 0 bases from J, the junction contained 4 bases not matched to a gene. The CDR3 totals 16 residues. The CDR3 loop is CASSFSGTANTGELFF. Written as DNA, the CDR3 is TGTGCCAGCAGTTTCTCCGGGACAGCGAACACCGGGGAGCTGTTTTTT.

This chain joins TRBV7-2 and TRBJ1-4; D is undetermined. Germline V lookup: CDR1 SGHTA, CDR2 FQGNSA. The CDR3 consists of 13 residues. V was shortened by 3 bases and J by 7 bases, with 9 bases between the two germline ends. CDR3 bases: TGTGCCAGCAGCTTTAATAGTGGTGAAAAACTGTTTTTT. Translation: CASSFNSGEKLFF.

The rearrangement links TRBV7-2 to TRBJ2-5; 8 bases match TRBD1. CDR3 length equals 14 residues. CDR1 is SGHTA, CDR2 FQGNSA, per germline. The J segment lost 4 bases and the V segment lost 5 bases, leaving 6 bases of the junction unmatched. CDR3 nucleotides: TGTGCCAGCAGCGGGAACAGGGGGATAGAGACCCAGTACTTC. This encodes CASSGNRGIETQYF.

The chain uses TRBV5-1 and TRBJ1-1, with D possibly matching TRBD1 (5 bases). Trimming stripped 2 bases from V and 3 bases from J, with 11 bases between. In germline, CDR1 is SGHRS, CDR2 YFSETQ. This CDR3 spans 14 amino acids. The CDR3 DNA reads TGCGCCAGCAGCTTTTTGGGGGAGGACACTGAAGCTTTCTTT. Encoded protein: CASSFLGEDTEAFF.

The rearrangement uses TRBV9 and TRBJ2-2; 8 nucleotides match TRBD2. CDR3 size: 16 residues. V was pared by 0 bases and J by 2 bases, with 3 bases of the junction left unmatched. Per the germline V gene, CDR1 is SGDLS and CDR2 is YYNGEE. The CDR3 region has the DNA TGTGCCAGCAGCGTAGCGGGAGGGTTCAACACCGGGGAGCTGTTTTTT. As protein: CASSVAGGFNTGELFF.

The gene calls are TRBV30 and TRBJ1-1, with a tentative D call TRBD1 (6 bases). The V end lost 8 bases, the J end lost 1 base, and 20 bases lay between the germline ends. From germline, CDR1 is GTSNPN and CDR2 SVGIG (reference sequence). The CDR3 consists of 15 residues. CDR3 DNA: TGTGCCAGCCAAGGGGGGGGCGGGGGGAACACTGAAGCTTTCTTT. It codes for CASQGGGGGNTEAFF.